This passage covers 19 T cell receptor beta chains from one sample sequenced in a study of T-cell reconstitution after alpha-beta-depleted transplantation in children. Using unique molecular identifiers, the investigators prepared the TCRbeta library. Each CDR3 protein gets one entry after TCRdb re-called the PCR reads with MiXCR. The sample lists roughly 590,000 distinct CDR3 sequences, around 17% occurring once. Material: PBMCs from the stem cell graft donor, obtained from the stem cell graft. These receptors all come from a human donor who donated a stem cell graft to a child with acute myeloid leukemia.

This clonotype was detected many times. The rearrangement joins TRBV10-3 to TRBJ2-1; 8 bases fit TRBD1. The junction had 6 bases not matched to a gene; V was cut back by 10 bases and J by 10 bases. Germline CDR1 ENHRY, CDR2 SYGVKD. The CDR3 sequence is 11 residues long. The CDR3 loop reads CATQGAREQFF. DNA for the CDR3: TGTGCCACCCAGGGGGCACGGGAGCAGTTCTTC.

This chain uses TRBV25-1 with TRBJ2-3, with 8 positions matching TRBD1. V lost 3 bases to trimming and J lost 1 base; unmatched junction nucleotides: 3. Per the germline V gene, CDR1 is MGHDK and CDR2 is SYGVNS. The CDR3 runs 15 residues. DNA for the CDR3: TGTGCCAGCAGTGATCCGGGACAGGGCACAGATACGCAGTATTTT. It is translated as CASSDPGQGTDTQYF.

As for this clonotype: One junction end disagrees with the germline gene, perhaps due to a read error. The V call is TRBV7-2, the J call TRBJ2-2; D assignment may be TRBD1 or TRBD2 (5 bases each). This CDR3 contains 13 residues. In germline, CDR1 is SGHTA, CDR2 FQGNSA. The CDR3 protein is CASSNTGSGELFF. CDR3 sequence (DNA): TGTGCCAGCAGCAATACAGGTTCCGGGGAACTGTTTTTT.

The table lists this clonotype with many counts. V gene TRBV12-3 or TRBV12-4 combines with J gene TRBJ2-7; the D gene could be TRBD1 or TRBD2 (5 bases each). CDR3 size: 14 residues. V lost 6 bases, J lost 2 bases, and 14 bases lay in between. DNA for the CDR3: TGTGCCAGCAGGACCGGGACCCGACCCTACGAGCAGTACTTC. It is translated as CASRTGTRPYEQYF.

The chain couples TRBV12-3 or TRBV12-4 to TRBJ2-7, with D possibly being TRBD1 or TRBD2 (6 bases each). CDR3 size: 16 residues. Trimming stripped 5 bases from V and 0 bases from J, with 17 bases between. Written as DNA, the CDR3 is TGTGCCAGCAGTCCTCCCCAGGGGAGGCGCTCCTACGAGCAGTACTTC. Translating it yields CASSPPQGRRSYEQYF.

The chain is built from TRBV7-9 and TRBJ2-2, with D unclear. Trimming left V 1 base short and J 5 bases short, with 11 bases between. There are 15 residues in the CDR3. Germline V gene sequence: CDR1 SEHNR, CDR2 FQNEAQ (reference sequence). The CDR3 region is CASSLVGRYTGELFF. The CDR3 coding sequence is TGTGCCAGCAGCTTAGTAGGGCGGTATACCGGGGAGCTGTTTTTT.

The sample holds a few counts of this clonotype. The chain uses TRBV10-3 and TRBJ2-5; a weak D match, TRBD2 (5 bases). The CDR3 consists of 13 residues. V was clipped by 8 bases and J by 2 bases, with 12 bases between them. Germline CDR1 is ENHRY and CDR2 is SYGVKD. The CDR3 nucleotides read TGTGCCATCGGACTCCTGGGACAAGAGACCCAGTACTTC. Protein: CAIGLLGQETQYF.

This clonotype was seen at least ten times. The chain uses TRBV20-1 and TRBJ2-7; possibly TRBD1 or TRBD2 for D (6 bases each). This CDR3 contains 14 residues. The germline V gene encodes CDR1 DFQATT and CDR2 SNEGSKA (reference sequence). Trimming pared 5 bases from V and 5 bases from J, leaving 19 bases between. Here the CDR3 DNA reads TGCAGTGCTTCGGGGGCTGGAGAACAACACGAGCAGTACTTC. This gives the protein CSASGAGEQHEQYF.

In its sample, this clonotype was seen many times. The chain couples TRBV29-1 to TRBJ1-1, with D tentatively TRBD1 (5 bases). The CDR3 sequence is 13 residues long. V shed 5 bases and J shed 5 bases, with 15 bases lying between them. Germline lookup yields CDR1 SQVTM and CDR2 ANQGSEA. The DNA for the CDR3 is TGCAGCGTTTTGGTCACGGAGGGGACTGAAGCTTTCTTT. Translation gives CSVLVTEGTEAFF.

About this clonotype: A much more abundant neighbour one base away suggests this may be a read error. The chain combines TRBV20-1 with TRBJ1-1; D is possibly TRBD1 (5 bases). CDR1 and CDR2 from the germline V gene are DFQATT and SNEGSKA (reference sequence). Trimming pared 0 bases from V and 3 bases from J, leaving 14 bases between. The CDR3 runs to 15 residues. CDR3 protein: CSARDVARDYTEAFF. CDR3 DNA: TGCAGTGCTAGAGATGTCGCCCGGGACTACACTGAAGCTTTCTTT.

V and J are TRBV10-1 and TRBJ1-1, with a tentative D call TRBD1 (5 bases). The CDR3 covers 15 residues. V gave up 7 bases and J gave up 5 bases, with 20 bases separating them. Germline CDR1 reads WNHNN; CDR2 reads SYGVQD (reference sequence). In nucleotides, the CDR3 is TGCGCCAGCACCGGGACCCGGGCTGGAACGACTGAAGCTTTCTTT. Encoded protein: CASTGTRAGTTEAFF.

This chain links TRBV24-1 with TRBJ2-1, with D tentatively TRBD2 (6 bases). The V end lost 4 bases, the J end lost 5 bases, and 17 bases lay between the germline ends. This CDR3 comprises 16 residues. Germline V CDR1 and CDR2: KGHDR, SFDVKD. CDR3 protein: CATSDPDQGGDNEQFF. CDR3 sequence (DNA): TGTGCCACCAGTGACCCGGACCAGGGCGGGGACAATGAGCAGTTCTTC.

This clonotype appeared many times. The chain joins TRBV15 to TRBJ2-1; D possibly corresponds to TRBD2 (5 bases). Per the germline V gene, CDR1 is LNHNV and CDR2 is YYDKDF (reference sequence). With 0 bases removed from V and 2 bases from J, the gap between germline ends came to 8 bases. The CDR3 covers 15 residues. The CDR3 DNA sequence: TGTGCCACCAGCAGAGAAAGTAGCGCCTACAATGAGCAGTTCTTC. It specifies CATSRESSAYNEQFF.

At least ten counts were recorded for this clonotype. The rearrangement uses TRBV12-3 or TRBV12-4 and TRBJ1-3; no clear D gene. V was shortened by 3 bases and J by 0 bases, with 12 bases between the two germline ends. This CDR3 region has 16 residues. Here the CDR3 reads CASSFLLSGSGNTIYF. The CDR3 region has the DNA TGTGCCAGCAGTTTTCTACTTTCTGGCTCTGGAAACACCATATATTTT.

This clonotype was seen ten or more times. The chain carries TRBV29-1 and TRBJ2-3; D tentatively reads TRBD1 or TRBD2 (5 bases each). The CDR3 spans 12 residues. The germline CDR1 and CDR2 sequences are SQVTM and ANQGSEA. Trimming stripped 6 bases from V and 8 bases from J, with 15 bases between. This CDR3 reads CSVDAGGTTQYF. The CDR3 nucleotides read TGCAGCGTGGACGCTGGGGGAACTACGCAGTATTTT.

The chain joins TRBV7-9 to TRBJ1-1; D is perhaps TRBD1 (5 bases). The germline CDR1 and CDR2 sequences are SEHNR and FQNEAQ (reference sequence). The length of the CDR3 is 14 residues. Trimming removed 5 bases from V and 6 bases from J, with 16 bases in between. The DNA for the CDR3 is TGTGCCAGCAGCCCGAGACAGAGTGACGCTGAAGCTTTCTTT. Translating gives CASSPRQSDAEAFF.

The genes are TRBV11-2 and TRBJ1-1; no definite D call. CDR1 and CDR2 from the germline V gene are SGHAT and FQNNGV. V dropped 10 bases and J dropped 1 base, with 13 bases sitting between them. CDR3 length: 13 residues. The CDR3: CATALAPNTEAFF. As DNA, the CDR3 is TGTGCCACCGCACTGGCCCCGAACACTGAAGCTTTCTTT.

The V call is TRBV20-1, the J call TRBJ1-1; a weak D match, TRBD1 (6 bases). This CDR3 has 14 residues. The V end lost 4 bases, the J end lost 1 base, and 13 bases lay between the germline ends. The germline gives CDR1 DFQATT, CDR2 SNEGSKA (reference sequence). DNA for the CDR3: TGCAGTGCTATGGGGGGGGCACCGAACACTGAAGCTTTCTTT. Translated, it gives CSAMGGAPNTEAFF.

This clonotype has only a few counts. The chain is built from TRBV10-2 and TRBJ2-5, with TRBD1 identical over 7 bases. Germline values: CDR1 WSHSY, CDR2 SAAADI. Trimming at V came to 1 base and at J to 6 bases, leaving 5 bases not matched to a gene. The CDR3 loop spans 14 amino acids. This CDR3 reads CASSELQGIQTQYF. The CDR3 DNA reads as TGCGCCAGCAGTGAGTTACAGGGGATACAGACCCAGTACTTC.